Listed below are T cell receptor beta chains from one sample, sequenced in a study of control samples from healthy donors and cancer patients. Method: immunoSEQ multiplex PCR; TCRdb's copy keeps in-frame clones and lacks some. The table lists 40,000 or so clones, more than 85% of them singletons. Sequencing was done on a sample of PBMCs. The receptors here all came from a woman between 40 and 50 years old with head and neck cancer. The CDR3 runs from the conserved cysteine through the conserved F or W. The order of the fields is clone size, CDR3 length, V gene, J gene, D gene, CDR3 protein, CDR3 DNA. D genes are given only for firm matches. Clone size appears in some rows only: once, few, many, or a class for an expanded clone.

.	13	TRBV6-4	TRBJ1-6	.	CASSELGNSPLHF	TGTGCCAGCAGTGAACTGGGAAATTCACCCCTCCACTTT
.	13	TRBV10-1	TRBJ2-2	.	CASSARDTGELFF	TGCGCCAGCAGTGCCAGGGACACCGGGGAGCTGTTTTTT
once	14	TRBV7-8	TRBJ2-5	.	CASSLPSQGETQYF	TGTGCCAGCAGCTTACCATCGCAGGGAGAGACCCAGTACTTC
.	17	TRBV5-4	TRBJ2-3	TRBD2	CASKRLAGAPGTDTQYF	TGTGCCAGCAAGCGTCTCGCGGGAGCCCCGGGCACAGATACGCAGTATTTT
.	15	TRBV19	TRBJ2-7	.	CASSIRDREGYEQYF	TGTGCCAGTAGTATAAGAGACAGGGAGGGCTACGAGCAGTACTTC
.	15	TRBV29-1	TRBJ2-1	TRBD1	CSIFNRGREVNEQFF	TGCAGCATCTTTAACAGGGGGCGAGAGGTCAATGAGCAGTTCTTC
once	14	TRBV6-5	TRBJ2-1	.	CASSLGEPNNEQFF	TGTGCCAGCAGTCTCGGGGAACCTAACAATGAGCAGTTCTTC
.	15	TRBV6-5	TRBJ2-7	.	CASSYSVIRPDEQYF	TGTGCCAGCAGTTACTCAGTTATCAGGCCGGACGAGCAGTACTTC
.	17	TRBV15	TRBJ1-5	TRBD1	CATSRDRGQRGNQPQHF	TGTGCCACCAGCAGAGACAGGGGGCAGAGGGGCAATCAGCCCCAGCATTTT
.	14	TRBV28	TRBJ1-2	.	CASSSISRGYGYTF	TGTGCCAGCAGTTCGATCTCGCGGGGCTATGGCTACACCTTC
.	14	TRBV27	TRBJ2-6	.	CASSSYAGANVLTF	TGTGCCAGCAGTAGTTATGCTGGGGCCAACGTCCTGACTTTC
once	16	TRBV7-3	TRBJ1-1	.	CASSPSGGAMNTEAFF	TGTGCCAGCAGCCCCAGCGGGGGGGCGATGAACACTGAAGCTTTCTTT
.	12	TRBV18	TRBJ2-1	.	CASSPMGNEQFF	TGTGCCAGCTCACCGATGGGCAATGAGCAGTTCTTC
few	17	TRBV28	TRBJ2-5	TRBD2	CASSYDGASGSRETQYF	TGTGCCAGCAGTTATGATGGGGCTAGCGGGAGCAGGGAGACCCAGTACTTC
.	14	TRBV18	TRBJ1-5	TRBD1	CASSQGTDYQPQHF	TGTGCCAGCTCACAAGGGACAGACTATCAGCCCCAGCATTTT
few	15	TRBV2	TRBJ2-7	.	CASTIPLGQAYEQYF	TGTGCCAGCACTATCCCCCTTGGGCAGGCCTACGAGCAGTACTTC
once	15	TRBV7-2	TRBJ2-4	.	CASSLGVGVWNIQYF	TGTGCCAGCAGCTTAGGAGTAGGGGTATGGAACATTCAGTACTTC
.	14	TRBV6-2/TRBV6-3	TRBJ2-1	TRBD2	CASSYLAGVAEQFF	TGTGCCAGCAGTTACCTAGCGGGAGTGGCTGAGCAGTTCTTC
.	13	TRBV15	TRBJ2-7	.	CATSNMRGYEQYF	TGTGCCACCAGCAATATGCGGGGATACGAGCAGTACTTC
.	16	TRBV27	TRBJ1-2	.	CASSPGKGTGGYGYTF	TGTGCCAGCAGCCCCGGCAAGGGCACCGGGGGATATGGCTACACCTTC
.	15	TRBV27	TRBJ2-3	TRBD2	CASSFGGRASDTQYF	TGTGCCAGCAGTTTCGGCGGGAGGGCCTCAGATACGCAGTATTTT
.	15	TRBV13	TRBJ2-7	.	CASSLQSGGTGVQYF	TGTGCCAGCAGCTTACAGAGCGGAGGGACTGGTGTGCAGTACTTC
.	14	TRBV19	TRBJ1-1	.	CATTAGGGWTEAFF	TGTGCCACCACCGCGGGCGGGGGTTGGACTGAAGCTTTCTTT
.	14	TRBV6-5	TRBJ1-3	TRBD1	CASSTTGAGNTIYF	TGTGCCAGCAGTACCACAGGGGCTGGAAACACCATATATTTT
.	15	TRBV11-2	TRBJ2-7	.	CASSRSGTGSYEQYF	TGTGCCAGCAGCCGCTCCGGGACTGGCTCCTACGAGCAGTACTTC
once	13	TRBV5-1	TRBJ2-5	.	CASSLSGLETQYF	TGCGCCAGCAGCTTATCAGGGTTAGAGACCCAGTACTTC
.	15	TRBV4-1	TRBJ2-3	TRBD2	CASSRTSGDSDTQYF	TGCGCCAGCAGCCGGACTAGCGGGGATTCAGATACGCAGTATTTT
.	13	TRBV2	TRBJ1-2	.	CASSEQENYGYTF	TGTGCCAGCAGTGAACAGGAAAACTATGGCTACACCTTC
.	14	TRBV10-3	TRBJ2-4	.	CAISDPVAKNIQYF	TGTGCCATCAGTGACCCAGTAGCCAAAAACATTCAGTACTTC
few	14	TRBV5-4	TRBJ2-7	.	CASSSPGLTAEQYF	TGTGCCAGCAGCTCCCCGGGGCTAACGGCCGAGCAGTACTTC
.	13	TRBV12-3/TRBV12-4	TRBJ2-7	.	CASRGDTAYEQYF	TGTGCCAGCAGGGGGGACACTGCGTACGAGCAGTACTTC
.	16	TRBV19	TRBJ2-1	.	CASSGRAAGSYNEQFF	TGTGCCAGTAGTGGACGAGCAGCGGGCTCCTACAATGAGCAGTTCTTC
.	16	TRBV7-9	TRBJ2-3	TRBD2	CASSLGLAGSTDTQYF	TGTGCCAGCAGCTTGGGACTAGCGGGGAGCACAGATACGCAGTATTTT
.	15	TRBV5-4	TRBJ1-2	.	CASSRDPGPLEGYTF	TGTGCCAGCAGCCGAGATCCGGGACCCTTGGAGGGCTACACCTTC
.	16	TRBV6-1	TRBJ1-5	TRBD1	CASSGDRGLKNQPQHF	TGTGCCAGCAGTGGGGACAGGGGATTGAAAAATCAGCCCCAGCATTTT
.	16	TRBV5-8	TRBJ1-5	TRBD1	CASSRGTGNSNQPQHF	TGTGCCAGCAGCAGGGGGACAGGTAATAGCAATCAGCCCCAGCATTTT
.	17	TRBV27	TRBJ2-1	TRBD2	CASSSLTGTSAYNEQFF	TGTGCCAGCAGTTCCCTCACCGGGACTAGCGCCTACAATGAGCAGTTCTTC
.	15	TRBV3-1/TRBV3-2	TRBJ2-7	TRBD2	CASSPGLAAAYEQYF	TGTGCCAGCTCCCCGGGACTAGCGGCAGCTTACGAGCAGTACTTC
.	15	TRBV7-9	TRBJ1-2	TRBD1	CASNHAGQPTGGYTF	TGTGCCAGCAACCACGCGGGACAGCCAACGGGGGGCTACACCTTC
.	14	TRBV6-1	TRBJ2-4	.	CASSEFAGENIQYF	TGTGCCAGCAGTGAATTTGCAGGGGAAAACATTCAGTACTTC
.	15	TRBV7-8	TRBJ1-4	.	CASSFGTATNEKLFF	TGTGCCAGCAGCTTCGGGACGGCAACTAATGAAAAACTGTTTTTT
.	17	TRBV3-1/TRBV3-2	TRBJ1-4	TRBD1	CASSQDVRGAGNEKLFF	TGTGCCAGCAGCCAAGACGTCAGGGGGGCAGGTAATGAAAAACTGTTTTTT